Detailed here is one T cell receptor (beta chain). Its antigen is unknown. The data were obtained in a study of radiotherapy plus CTLA-4 blockade in lung cancer. V dropped 8 bases and J dropped 8; count of bases not matched to a gene: 8. CDR1 and CDR2 (germline): MNHEY, SMNVEV (reference sequence). This CDR3 spans 13 amino acids. TCRdb's table, derived via immunoSEQ multiplex PCR, lists solely in-frame clones and lacks some. The table includes some 73,000 clones, roughly 69% detected once. Study-level findings and limits: Radiotherapy with ipilimumab was followed by blood expansion of tumor-derived clones.

This specimen consisted of peripheral blood, obtained from a patient treated with radiotherapy plus ipilimumab. The source is a human donor with non-small cell lung cancer whose response to radiotherapy plus ipilimumab could not be evaluated. This rearrangement joins TRBV27 to TRBJ1-4; TRBD1 matches at 7 bases. The CDR3 DNA is TGTGCCAGCTCCGGGACAGAAGGGGAAAAACTGTTTTTT. Translation: CASSGTEGEKLFF.